Following are 26 T cell receptor beta chains from one sample sequenced in a study of blood T cell repertoires in COVID-19. Here immunoSEQ multiplex PCR was the method, and the copy in TCRdb shows in-frame clones only, minus some. There are about 59,000 clones in the sample; approximately 85% occur only once, and around 19% lies in the top ten. The source material was peripheral blood. Source of these receptors: a human donor in a cohort sampled during active COVID-19.

The chain couples TRBV5-1 to TRBJ2-7; TRBD1 agrees at 9 bases. J was trimmed by 6 bases and V by 0 bases; bases with no gene match: 10. This CDR3 comprises 16 residues. Germline V lookup: CDR1 SGHRS, CDR2 YFSETQ. CDR3 DNA: TGCGCCAGCAGCTTGGATGGGGGACAGGGAGTGGCCGAGCAGTACTTC. Translated: CASSLDGGQGVAEQYF.

The chain employs TRBV4-1 and TRBJ2-7, with TRBD2 matching over 7 bases. CDR1 and CDR2 (germline): MGHRA, YSYEKL. V gave up 5 bases and J gave up 2 bases; unmatched junction bases: 9. The CDR3 loop spans 15 amino acids. DNA for the CDR3: TGCGCCAGCAGCGTTCAGCGGGGCCCCGCCTACGAGCAGTACTTC. This sequence encodes CASSVQRGPAYEQYF.

In this sample, this clone turned up once. V gene TRBV19 combines with J gene TRBJ2-1; D might be TRBD1 (5 bases). V shed 9 bases and J shed 9 bases, with 24 bases lying between them. The CDR3 totals 15 residues. Germline V gene sequence: CDR1 LNHDA, CDR2 SQIVND (reference sequence). The CDR3 region has the DNA TGTGCCAGCGGGCAGGGAAAGTTAGATTCTACTGAGCAGTTCTTC. Protein product: CASGQGKLDSTEQFF.

This clone was counted once. CDR3 loop: CASRGVELAGSQDTQYF. The CDR3 nucleotides are TGTGCCAGCAGGGGGGTAGAACTAGCGGGGTCCCAAGATACGCAGTATTTT. The genes are TRBV25-1 and TRBJ2-3; 10 bases are shared with TRBD2. In germline, CDR1 is MGHDK, CDR2 SYGVNS. CDR3 length: 17 residues. Unmatched junction bases numbered 14, after V lost 6 bases and J lost 5 bases. The complete variable domain, with remaining parts taken from reference TRBV25-1 and TRBJ2-3, reads EADIYQTPRYLVIGTGKKITLECSQTMGHDKMYWYQQDPGMELHLIHYSYGVNSTEKGDLSSESTVSRIRTEHFPLTLESARPSHTSQYLCASRGVELAGSQDTQYFGPGTRLTVL.

The chain recombines TRBV5-1 with TRBJ1-4, with unresolved D. Germline values: CDR1 SGHRS, CDR2 YFSETQ. V was cut by 0 bases and J by 0 bases, with 9 bases left in between. This CDR3 contains 16 residues. CDR3 DNA sequence: TGCGCCAGCAGCTTGGGTTCGACTGCAACTAATGAAAAACTGTTTTTT. It translates to CASSLGSTATNEKLFF.

CDR3: CASSIGGKDTQYF. Here the CDR3 DNA reads TGTGCCAGTAGTATTGGAGGAAAAGATACGCAGTATTTT. V and J are TRBV19 and TRBJ2-3, with a possible D match to TRBD2 (5 bases). V was pared by 3 bases and J by 5 bases, with 9 bases between. The germline V gene encodes CDR1 LNHDA and CDR2 SQIVND (reference sequence). The CDR3 runs to 13 residues.

J is TRBJ2-3 and V is TRBV7-8, with TRBD2 as a possible D gene (5 bases). Trimming left V 5 bases short and J 4 bases short, with 10 bases between. CDR3 length: 13 amino acids. Germline V lookup: CDR1 SGHVS, CDR2 FQNEAQ. CDR3 loop: CASSRGSADTQYF. The CDR3 bases are TGTGCCAGCAGCCGCGGGTCGGCAGATACGCAGTATTTT.

This chain connects TRBV10-2 to TRBJ2-1; perhaps TRBD1 as D (6 bases). The V end was cut by 1 base, the J end by 9 bases, with 13 bases between. The CDR3 length is 14 residues. Germline CDR1 reads WSHSY; CDR2 reads SAAADI. CDR3 in amino acids: CASSEYTQGSEQFF. CDR3 sequence (DNA): TGCGCCAGCAGTGAGTACACACAGGGAAGTGAGCAGTTCTTC.

This clone came up a few times. The V and J genes are TRBV29-1 and TRBJ2-3; D unclear. CDR1 is SQVTM, CDR2 ANQGSEA, per germline. Trimming removed 4 bases at V and 0 bases at J, with 11 bases between. The length of the CDR3 is 14 residues. This CDR3 is CSVVLFTSTDTQYF. DNA for the CDR3: TGCAGCGTTGTTCTCTTTACTAGCACAGATACGCAGTATTTT.

This sequence joins TRBV24-1 and TRBJ2-1, with 12 bases lining up with TRBD1. The germline gives CDR1 KGHDR, CDR2 SFDVKD. This CDR3 is 20 amino acids long. V gave up 4 bases and J gave up 1 base; unmatched junction bases: 13. The CDR3 protein is CATSEPPGQGAKLSYNEQFF. Written as DNA, the CDR3 is TGTGCCACCAGTGAGCCCCCGGGACAGGGGGCTAAGTTGTCCTACAATGAGCAGTTCTTC.

The rearrangement links TRBV3-1 (or the pseudogene TRBV3-2) to TRBJ2-3; tentatively, D is TRBD2 (6 bases). The CDR3 has 16 residues. The ends were cut back, 0 bases at V and 6 bases at J, with 16 bases in the middle. The germline gives CDR1 LGHDT, CDR2 YNNKEL (reference sequence). The CDR3 spells CASSQDGSAGRDTQYF. CDR3 nucleotide sequence: TGTGCCAGCAGCCAAGATGGGTCGGCTGGGAGGGATACGCAGTATTTT.

V is TRBV10-1 and J is TRBJ2-7, with 8 bases aligning to TRBD2. V lost 0 bases, J lost 4 bases, and 2 bases stayed unmatched. The CDR3 spans 14 residues. The V gene's germline CDR1 is WNHNN and CDR2 SYGVQD (reference sequence). The CDR3 is CASSESSGGYEQYF. The CDR3 bases are TGCGCCAGCAGTGAGTCCAGCGGGGGATACGAGCAGTACTTC.

The rearrangement joins TRBV14 to TRBJ1-1; TRBD1 might be the D (5 bases). The CDR3 runs to 15 residues. Germline assignment: CDR1 SGHDN and CDR2 FVKESK. The V and J ends lost 4 bases and 5 bases respectively, with 17 bases between them. CDR3 region: CASSRFQGGRTEAFF. The CDR3 DNA reads as TGTGCCAGCAGCCGCTTTCAGGGAGGACGGACTGAAGCTTTCTTT. The variable domain in full, with the rest retrieved from reference TRBV14 and TRBJ1-1, is EAGVTQFPSHSVIEKGQTVTLRCDPISGHDNLYWYRRVMGKEIKFLLHFVKESKQDESGMPNNRFLAERTGGTYSTLKVQPAELEDSGVYFCASSRFQGGRTEAFFGQGTRLTVV.

V and J are TRBV2 and TRBJ2-2; weak D call: TRBD1 (5 bases). The ends were cut back, 1 base at V and 8 bases at J, with 14 bases in the middle. Germline values: CDR1 SNHLY, CDR2 FYNNEI. This CDR3 has 15 amino acids. The CDR3 DNA reads as TGTGCCAGCAGTGAAGTAGGAAGGGGTACTGGGGAGCTGTTTTTT. Protein: CASSEVGRGTGELFF.

The V call is TRBV5-1, the J call TRBJ1-5; 8 bases map to TRBD1. The CDR3 runs to 17 residues. Germline V CDR1 and CDR2: SGHRS, YFSETQ. The V gene end was trimmed by 0 bases and the J gene end by 4 bases; junction bases not matched to a gene: 9. CDR3 in amino acids: CASSLAARGQGNQPQHF. CDR3 coding DNA: TGCGCCAGCAGCTTGGCCGCTCGTGGACAGGGTAATCAGCCCCAGCATTTT.

The chain is built from TRBV4-1 and TRBJ2-2, with D unresolved. Germline V gives CDR1 MGHRA, CDR2 YSYEKL. Trimming pared 0 bases from V and 1 base from J, leaving 12 bases between. This CDR3 is 17 amino acids long. The CDR3 reads CASSQDLTAVNTGELFF. The CDR3 DNA reads TGCGCCAGCAGCCAAGATCTAACGGCGGTGAACACCGGGGAGCTGTTTTTT.

The chain is built from TRBV18 and TRBJ1-3; 7 bases are a match to TRBD1. The junction had 7 bases not matched to a gene; V was cut back by 2 bases and J by 0 bases. The CDR3 is 17 residues long. CDR1 is KGHSH and CDR2 is LQKENI in the germline V gene. The CDR3 sequence is CASSPNRQGASGNTIYF. In nucleotides, the CDR3 is TGTGCCAGCTCACCAAATAGACAGGGAGCCTCTGGAAACACCATATATTTT.

The rearrangement uses TRBV5-4 and TRBJ1-2; no firm D call. Germline V gene data show CDR1 as SGHNT and CDR2 as YYREEE (reference sequence). Trimming took off 4 bases at V and 3 bases at J, with 7 bases between the two ends. This CDR3 is 12 amino acids long. CDR3 loop: CASSGEYYGYTF. In DNA, the CDR3 is TGTGCCAGCAGCGGGGAGTACTATGGCTACACCTTC.

The chain combines TRBV5-1 with TRBJ2-7; D is uncertain. CDR3 length: 13 residues. Germline CDR1 reads SGHRS; CDR2 reads YFSETQ. V was trimmed by 0 bases and J by 5 bases, leaving 9 bases between them. CDR3 DNA sequence: TGCGCCAGCAGCTTGGCCGGGTCCAACGAGCAGTACTTC. It is translated as CASSLAGSNEQYF.

The rearrangement uses TRBV3-1 (or the pseudogene TRBV3-2) and TRBJ1-6; unclear D gene. CDR3 length equals 15 residues. Germline CDR1 reads LGHDT; CDR2 reads YNNKEL (reference sequence). The V end was cut by 5 bases, the J end by 5 bases, with 13 bases between. The CDR3 nucleotides are TGTGCCAGCAGCGTGGTTGTACATCATAATTCACCCCTCCACTTT. This gives the protein CASSVVVHHNSPLHF.

The V gene is TRBV3-1 (or the pseudogene TRBV3-2), the J gene TRBJ2-7; 7 positions match TRBD1. Germline values: CDR1 LGHDT, CDR2 YNNKEL (reference sequence). The CDR3 sequence is 18 residues long. V shed 1 base, J shed 6 bases, and the junction held 18 bases outside the gene matches. CDR3: CASSQGRIRGDRVGEQYF. CDR3 bases: TGTGCCAGCAGCCAAGGTCGCATACGCGGAGACAGGGTTGGCGAGCAGTACTTC.

This chain links TRBV7-2 with TRBJ2-7; 9 nucleotides match TRBD2. CDR3 size: 15 residues. Germline CDR1 is SGHTA and CDR2 is FQGNSA. The V gene end was trimmed by 6 bases and the J gene end by 2 bases; junction bases not matched to a gene: 8. Here the CDR3 DNA reads TGTGCCAGCAGAGTTCTAGCGGGGACAACCTACGAGCAGTACTTC. Residues: CASRVLAGTTYEQYF.

This clone was counted once. This chain connects TRBV7-9 to TRBJ1-2, with TRBD1 matching 7 bases. Germline CDR1 and CDR2: SEHNR and FQNEAQ (reference sequence). The V segment lost 1 base and the J segment 4 bases; nucleotides outside the gene matches: 3. The CDR3 runs to 14 residues. For the CDR3, the DNA is TGTGCCAGCAGCTTAGTTCGGGACAGCTATGGCTACACCTTC. Translating it yields CASSLVRDSYGYTF.

The CDR3 DNA is TGTGCCAGCTCACCCGCGACAGGGGTGGTTACTGAAGCTTTCTTT. It is translated as CASSPATGVVTEAFF. The chain joins TRBV18 to TRBJ1-1; 8 nucleotides align to TRBD1. CDR1 and CDR2 from the germline V gene are KGHSH and LQKENI. Losses at the gene ends were 3 bases for V and 5 bases for J; bases not matched to a gene: 8. This CDR3 contains 15 residues.

The chain has TRBV19 and TRBJ2-1; 9 positions agree with TRBD2. The V and J ends lost 4 bases and 9 bases, in that order; junction bases with no gene match: 7. Per germline, CDR1 LNHDA and CDR2 SQIVND (reference sequence). This CDR3 comprises 14 residues. Here the CDR3 DNA reads TGTGCCAGTAGTACTACGCGGGGGGGCTCTGAGCAGTTCTTC. Protein product: CASSTTRGGSEQFF.

This chain connects TRBV21-1 to TRBJ1-4; the DNA was not used to check the table's D call, TRBD1. TRBV21-1 is deemed a pseudogene. This CDR3 is built from 13 residues. The CDR3 loop is CASSSDRNEKLFF. For the CDR3, the DNA is TGTGCCAGCAGCAGTGACAGAAACGAAAAACTGTTTTTT.